Below, 28 T cell receptor beta chains from the same sample are listed, as sequenced in a study of blood T cell repertoires in COVID-19. Here immunoSEQ multiplex PCR was the method, and the copy in TCRdb shows in-frame clones only, minus some. The sample holds 55,000 to 80,000 clones, 80% to 90% seen once. Sequenced: peripheral blood. The receptors stem from a human donor in a cohort sampled during active COVID-19.

The chain uses TRBV4-3 and TRBJ1-1; D perhaps matches TRBD1 (5 bases). CDR1 and CDR2 (germline): LGHNA, YSLEER. The CDR3 extends over 15 amino acids. Trimming removed 1 base at V and 4 bases at J, with 13 bases between. CDR3 nucleotide sequence: TGCGCCAGCAGCCAAGGCCCGGGGGTCGGCACTGAAGCTTTCTTT. It encodes CASSQGPGVGTEAFF.

The chain employs TRBV2 and TRBJ1-1; a weak D match, TRBD1 (5 bases). Deletions cut 8 bases from V and 5 bases from J, with 21 bases between. The CDR3 loop spans 15 amino acids. CDR1 and CDR2 (germline): SNHLY, FYNNEI. Here the CDR3 DNA reads TGTGCCAGCTCCTATCCGACCTCGGGGGGAACTGAAGCTTTCTTT. Amino acids: CASSYPTSGGTEAFF.

The J gene is TRBJ2-3, the V gene TRBV30, with unresolved D. This CDR3 comprises 14 residues. The germline V gene encodes CDR1 GTSNPN and CDR2 SVGIG (reference sequence). The V end was cut by 8 bases, the J end by 2 bases, with 17 bases between. The CDR3 loop is CALGGRGPTDTQYF. The CDR3 DNA reads TGTGCCCTCGGCGGCCGAGGCCCCACAGATACGCAGTATTTT.

This clone appeared a few times. V is TRBV7-9 and J is TRBJ1-5; TRBD1 agrees at 8 bases. Germline V gene lookup returns CDR1 SEHNR and CDR2 FQNEAQ (reference sequence). V dropped 2 bases and J dropped 2; count of bases not matched to a gene: 11. The CDR3 consists of 18 residues. For the CDR3, the DNA is TGTGCCAGCAGCTTATCGGGCGTAGGACAGGGCCGCAATCAGCCCCAGCATTTT. This sequence encodes CASSLSGVGQGRNQPQHF.

This clone has only one observation. The chain links TRBV14 to TRBJ1-2; TRBD1 might be the D (5 bases). Germline lookup yields CDR1 SGHDN and CDR2 FVKESK. With 4 bases removed from V and 6 bases from J, the gap between germline ends came to 12 bases. There are 13 residues in the CDR3. CDR3 in amino acids: CASSPRLTDGYTF. The CDR3 DNA reads TGTGCCAGCAGCCCCCGCCTGACAGATGGCTACACCTTC.

The J gene is TRBJ1-1, the V gene TRBV5-6; possibly TRBD1 for D (6 bases). The length of the CDR3 is 15 residues. Germline V CDR1 and CDR2: SGHDT, YYEEEE. Between the trimmed V and J ends, which lost 3 bases and 4 bases, there was a span of 16 bases. CDR3 bases: TGTGCCAGCAGCTCCAGTAACAGGGCGTTCACTGAAGCTTTCTTT. Protein product: CASSSSNRAFTEAFF.

V is TRBV5-6 and J is TRBJ2-1; possible D gene TRBD1, 6 bases. V lost 3 bases and J lost 2, with 12 bases in between. CDR3 length: 15 residues. The germline V gene has CDR1 SGHDT and CDR2 YYEEEE. The CDR3 loop is CASSYDRRPYNEQFF. CDR3 nucleotide sequence: TGTGCCAGCAGCTACGACAGGAGGCCCTACAATGAGCAGTTCTTC.

This clone was observed a single time. The rearrangement joins TRBV2 to TRBJ1-2; tentative D call: TRBD1 (5 bases). CDR1 and CDR2 (germline): SNHLY, FYNNEI. Trimming cost V 8 bases and J 3 bases, with 25 bases left between them. This CDR3 contains 17 residues. CDR3 amino acids: CASGTGGGPTFDYGYTF. The CDR3 DNA follows: TGTGCCAGCGGGACGGGGGGTGGACCTACTTTTGACTATGGCTACACCTTC.

CDR3 sequence: CASSLNVMEGEQYF. CDR3 sequence (DNA): TGTGCCAGCAGCTTAAACGTCATGGAGGGGGAGCAGTACTTC. The V and J genes are TRBV11-2 and TRBJ2-7, with TRBD2 as a possible D gene (6 bases). This CDR3 has 14 residues. From germline, CDR1 is SGHAT and CDR2 FQNNGV. V lost 2 bases and J 7 bases, leaving 15 bases between the germline ends.

The chain carries TRBV16 and TRBJ2-2, with D unclear. The CDR3 covers 14 residues. V was clipped by 0 bases and J by 7 bases, with 9 bases between them. Per germline, CDR1 KGHSY and CDR2 FQNENV. Here the CDR3 DNA reads TGTGCCAGCAGCCAATCGGCGACGGGCGGGGAGCTGTTTTTT. It specifies CASSQSATGGELFF.

J is TRBJ1-2 and V is TRBV7-3; TRBD1 is a possible D gene (5 bases). CDR3 length equals 18 residues. The V and J ends lost 1 base and 6 bases respectively, with 24 bases between them. Germline lookup yields CDR1 SGHTA and CDR2 FQGTGA. The CDR3 DNA sequence: TGTGCCAGCAGCTTAAACCCCCTCGGAGGGGCGCCAAAGGATGGCTACACCTTC. Encoded protein: CASSLNPLGGAPKDGYTF.

The chain recombines TRBV7-9 with TRBJ2-7, with D perhaps matching TRBD1 (6 bases). This CDR3 is built from 14 residues. V lost 2 bases and J lost 3, with 11 bases in between. Germline V gene sequence: CDR1 SEHNR, CDR2 FQNEAQ (reference sequence). CDR3 protein: CASSLLAGDYEQYF. The CDR3 bases are TGTGCCAGCAGCTTATTGGCAGGGGACTACGAGCAGTACTTC.

The count of this clone is one. V usage is TRBV28 and J usage is TRBJ2-7, with TRBD1 identical over 7 bases. V lost 2 bases to trimming and J lost 7 bases; unmatched junction nucleotides: 2. Germline lookup yields CDR1 MDHEN and CDR2 SYDVKM. There are 12 residues in the CDR3. CDR3 region: CASSLPGGEQYF. The DNA of the CDR3 is TGTGCCAGCAGTTTACCAGGGGGAGAGCAGTACTTC.

This clone was detected once. The V and J genes are TRBV10-3 and TRBJ1-2; D unclear. This CDR3 is 14 amino acids long. V shed 3 bases and J shed 3 bases, with 11 bases lying between them. Germline CDR1 and CDR2: ENHRY and SYGVKD. In nucleotides, the CDR3 is TGTGCCATCAGTGATGGGTGGGAGGACTATGGCTACACCTTC. Protein sequence: CAISDGWEDYGYTF.

V and J are TRBV28 and TRBJ1-5, with 8 bases that match TRBD1. There are 15 residues in the CDR3. The ends lost 5 bases at V and 2 bases at J; junction bases unmatched: 5. Germline CDR1 reads MDHEN; CDR2 reads SYDVKM. For the CDR3, the DNA is TGTGCCAGCAGTATGTCGGACAGGGGCAATCAGCCCCAGCATTTT. This codes for CASSMSDRGNQPQHF.

This clone was observed at least ten times. The chain recombines TRBV2 with TRBJ2-7, with TRBD1 matching over 8 bases. The CDR3 has 15 residues. From germline, CDR1 is SNHLY and CDR2 FYNNEI. Trimming at V came to 8 bases and at J to 3 bases, leaving 12 bases not matched to a gene. In DNA form, the CDR3 reads TGTGCCAGCCTCCCACGACAGGGGACATACTACGAGCAGTACTTC. This codes for CASLPRQGTYYEQYF.

The chain combines TRBV7-9 with TRBJ1-3; no definite D call. The germline V gene encodes CDR1 SEHNR and CDR2 FQNEAQ (reference sequence). The CDR3 consists of 15 residues. V was pared by 1 base and J by 0 bases, with 7 bases between. The CDR3 sequence: CASSLGPFSGNTIYF. The CDR3 bases are TGTGCCAGCAGCTTAGGTCCGTTCTCTGGAAACACCATATATTTT. Full variable domain (outside the CDR3, taken from reference TRBV7-9 and TRBJ1-3): DTGVSQNPRHKITKRGQNVTFRCDPISEHNRLYWYRQTLGQGPEFLTYFQNEAQLEKSRLLSDRFSAERPKGSFSTLEIQRTEQGDSAMYLCASSLGPFSGNTIYFGEGSWLTVV.

V usage is TRBV3-1 (or the pseudogene TRBV3-2) and J usage is TRBJ2-1, with D maybe TRBD2 (5 bases). V shed 4 bases and J shed 7 bases, with 11 bases lying between them. The CDR3 loop spans 13 amino acids. CDR1 and CDR2 (germline): LGHDT, YNNKEL (reference sequence). The DNA for the CDR3 is TGTGCCAGCAGCCTTTCACTAGTGAATGAGCAGTTCTTC. It codes for CASSLSLVNEQFF.

V is TRBV5-6 and J is TRBJ2-7; no firm D call. V lost 0 bases and J lost 0, with 10 bases in between. The length of the CDR3 is 15 residues. Germline CDR1 reads SGHDT; CDR2 reads YYEEEE. The CDR3 region has the DNA TGTGCCAGCAGCTTGGCGTTGCACAGCTCCTACGAGCAGTACTTC. Its translation is CASSLALHSSYEQYF.

The chain is built from TRBV10-3 and TRBJ1-2, with D maybe TRBD1 (5 bases). The V end was cut by 9 bases, the J end by 1 base, with 15 bases between. Germline values: CDR1 ENHRY, CDR2 SYGVKD. The CDR3 totals 14 residues. The CDR3, as DNA: TGTGCCATTCGGGGGGGTCTCCTTAACTATGGCTACACCTTC. Protein sequence: CAIRGGLLNYGYTF.

The J gene is TRBJ1-1, the V gene TRBV18, with D unresolved. Germline loops: CDR1 KGHSH, CDR2 LQKENI. The germline V and J ends were trimmed by 3 bases and 1 base, with 12 bases remaining between them. This CDR3 comprises 15 residues. The CDR3 loop reads CASSPSGRGNTEAFF. The CDR3 DNA reads TGTGCCAGCTCACCCTCCGGACGGGGGAACACTGAAGCTTTCTTT. Full variable domain (missing parts from reference TRBV18 and TRBJ1-1): NAGVMQNPRHLVRRRGQEARLRCSPMKGHSHVYWYRQLPEEGLKFMVYLQKENIIDESGMPKERFSAEFPKEGPSILRIQQVVRGDSAAYFCASSPSGRGNTEAFFGQGTRLTVV.

The genes are TRBV18 and TRBJ1-1; 9 positions agree with TRBD1. CDR3 length: 13 amino acids. The J segment lost 8 bases and the V segment lost 6 bases, leaving 7 bases of the junction unmatched. The germline V gene encodes CDR1 KGHSH and CDR2 LQKENI. In DNA, the CDR3 is TGTGCCAGCTCGGAGGGGACAGGGAGGGAAGCTTTCTTT. It yields the protein CASSEGTGREAFF.

The chain combines TRBV5-1 with TRBJ1-5; a weak D match, TRBD1 (6 bases). This CDR3 region has 15 residues. Looked up from germline, CDR1 is SGHRS and CDR2 is YFSETQ. V lost 3 bases and J 4 bases, leaving 14 bases between the germline ends. CDR3 DNA: TGCGCCAGCAGCTCCCGGGACACGTCGAATCAGCCCCAGCATTTT. Translated: CASSSRDTSNQPQHF.

The chain combines TRBV7-3 with TRBJ2-3; perhaps TRBD1 as D (7 bases). Germline CDR1 is SGHTA and CDR2 is FQGTGA. The CDR3 runs to 16 residues. V was pared by 4 bases and J by 10 bases, with 24 bases between. DNA of the CDR3: TGTGCCAGCAGCTCATCACTAGCACCAGGGGGATATCCGCAGTATTTT. This translates into CASSSSLAPGGYPQYF.

The chain recombines TRBV25-1 with TRBJ2-1, with a tentative D call TRBD1 (5 bases). This CDR3 has 15 residues. From germline, CDR1 is MGHDK and CDR2 SYGVNS. V shed 8 bases and J shed 0 bases, with 14 bases lying between them. The CDR3 DNA is TGTGCCAGCTGCCAGGGCCCAGGCTCCTACAATGAGCAGTTCTTC. Translated: CASCQGPGSYNEQFF. The full variable domain, completed using reference TRBV25-1 and TRBJ2-1, is EADIYQTPRYLVIGTGKKITLECSQTMGHDKMYWYQQDPGMELHLIHYSYGVNSTEKGDLSSESTVSRIRTEHFPLTLESARPSHTSQYLCASCQGPGSYNEQFFGPGTRLTVL.

In the case of this clone: Within the sample, other DNA sequences also encode this same CDR3. The chain links TRBV6-5 to TRBJ1-2, with TRBD1 identical over 10 bases. Per germline, CDR1 MNHEY and CDR2 SVGAGI. The CDR3 loop spans 14 amino acids. Trimming took 6 bases from V and 4 from J; bases not matched to a gene: 5. CDR3 nucleotides: TGTGCCAGCAGACGCGACAGGGGGCCCTATGGCTACACCTTC. This sequence encodes CASRRDRGPYGYTF.

J is TRBJ1-2 and V is TRBV7-2; D ambiguous. The V gene lost 1 base and the J gene lost 3 bases, with 9 bases spanning the gap. The CDR3 consists of 14 residues. The germline V gene has CDR1 SGHTA and CDR2 FQGNSA. In DNA form, the CDR3 reads TGTGCCAGCAGCTTAGGAGGATACTACTATGGCTACACCTTC. It specifies CASSLGGYYYGYTF.

The rearrangement joins TRBV6-5 to TRBJ2-7; 8 positions match TRBD2. The CDR3 spans 16 residues. Germline V gene data show CDR1 as MNHEY and CDR2 as SVGAGI. The junction had 6 bases not matched to a gene; V was cut back by 0 bases and J by 2 bases. The CDR3 coding sequence is TGTGCCAGCAGTTACTCTGCGGGGGGCCCACCCTACGAGCAGTACTTC. This gives the protein CASSYSAGGPPYEQYF.